These T cell receptor beta chains were read from a single sample in a study of blood T cells in healthy people across ages. TCRdb ran MiXCR on the 5' RACE reads and lists one entry per CDR3 protein. In the table there are hundreds of thousands of distinct CDR3 sequences, roughly 48% of which are singletons. The specimen sequenced was blood. The receptors were sampled from a man older than 75 in good health. The CDR3 runs from the conserved cysteine through the conserved F or W. The D gene is left open where the match is weak. Clone size is not always given. Where it is, it says once, few, many or a class for expanded clones.

d_gene: -; v_gene: TRBV7-3; j_gene: TRBJ2-3; abundance: -; CDR3aa: CASSSPGSTSTDTQYF; CDR3nt: TGTGCCAGCAGCTCCCCAGGGAGCACTAGCACAGATACGCAGTATTTT
d_gene: TRBD1; v_gene: TRBV28; j_gene: TRBJ1-2; abundance: -; CDR3aa: CASSFQGAIRGNYGYTF; CDR3nt: TGTGCCAGCAGTTTTCAGGGGGCGATTAGGGGCAACTATGGCTACACCTTC
d_gene: -; v_gene: TRBV7-2; j_gene: TRBJ2-1; abundance: -; CDR3aa: CASSLVTNTGLENNEQFF; CDR3nt: TGTGCCAGCAGCTTAGTGACGAACACCGGACTGGAAAACAATGAGCAGTTCTTC
d_gene: -; v_gene: TRBV14; j_gene: TRBJ2-1; abundance: -; CDR3aa: CASSLNYYNEQFF; CDR3nt: TGTGCCAGCAGCCTCAACTATTACAATGAGCAGTTCTTC
d_gene: TRBD1; v_gene: TRBV4-2; j_gene: TRBJ1-2; abundance: once; CDR3aa: CASSHPDRGQNGYTF; CDR3nt: TGTGCCAGCAGCCATCCGGATAGGGGGCAGAATGGCTACACCTTT
d_gene: -; v_gene: TRBV29-1; j_gene: TRBJ2-1; abundance: once; CDR3aa: CSAKLGGSAVHEQFF; CDR3nt: TGCAGCGCAAAACTAGGGGGTAGCGCCGTCCATGAGCAGTTCTTC
d_gene: -; v_gene: TRBV4-1; j_gene: TRBJ2-7; abundance: -; CDR3aa: CASSPVSAYEQYF; CDR3nt: TGCGCCAGCAGCCCAGTCTCGGCCTACGAGCAGTACTTC
d_gene: TRBD2; v_gene: TRBV20-1; j_gene: TRBJ2-7; abundance: -; CDR3aa: CSARDRDYTRVYEQYF; CDR3nt: TGCAGTGCTAGAGACCGGGACTATACAAGGGTCTACGAGCAGTACTTC
d_gene: TRBD1; v_gene: TRBV5-1; j_gene: TRBJ1-1; abundance: few; CDR3aa: CASSDRQGNTEAFF; CDR3nt: TGCGCCAGCAGTGACAGACAGGGGAACACTGAAGCTTTCTTT
d_gene: -; v_gene: TRBV20-1; j_gene: TRBJ1-2; abundance: -; CDR3aa: CSARGRLNYGYTF; CDR3nt: TGCAGTGCTAGGGGCAGGCTAAACTATGGCTACACCTTC
d_gene: TRBD2; v_gene: TRBV20-1; j_gene: TRBJ2-1; abundance: -; CDR3aa: CSARDRRGAWNEQFF; CDR3nt: TGCAGTGCTAGAGATCGGCGGGGGGCCTGGAATGAGCAGTTCTTC
d_gene: TRBD1; v_gene: TRBV5-1; j_gene: TRBJ2-3; abundance: -; CDR3aa: CASSLQGEVWADTQYF; CDR3nt: TGCGCCAGCAGCTTACAGGGGGAAGTTTGGGCAGATACGCAGTATTTT
d_gene: -; v_gene: TRBV7-2; j_gene: TRBJ1-1; abundance: -; CDR3aa: CASRNPGETEAFF; CDR3nt: TGTGCCAGCAGAAATCCTGGGGAGACTGAAGCTTTCTTT
d_gene: -; v_gene: TRBV20-1; j_gene: TRBJ2-1; abundance: few; CDR3aa: CSAIYNEQFF; CDR3nt: TGCAGTGCTATTTACAATGAGCAGTTCTTC
d_gene: -; v_gene: TRBV12-3/TRBV12-4; j_gene: TRBJ2-7; abundance: -; CDR3aa: CASSWGPLEQYF; CDR3nt: TGTGCCAGCAGTTGGGGACCCCTCGAGCAGTACTTC
d_gene: -; v_gene: TRBV21-1; j_gene: TRBJ1-1; abundance: -; CDR3aa: CAKGRYMNTEAFF; CDR3nt: TGTGCCAAGGGGCGATACATGAACACTGAAGCTTTCTTT
d_gene: -; v_gene: TRBV4-2; j_gene: TRBJ2-3; abundance: -; CDR3aa: CASSQDIILASTDTQYF; CDR3nt: TGTGCCAGCAGCCAAGATATTATACTAGCTAGCACAGATACGCAGTATTTT
d_gene: TRBD2; v_gene: TRBV27; j_gene: TRBJ2-7; abundance: -; CDR3aa: CASSLSVSGTYEQYF; CDR3nt: TGTGCCAGCAGTTTATCGGTTAGCGGGACCTACGAGCAGTACTTC
d_gene: -; v_gene: TRBV6-6; j_gene: TRBJ2-2; abundance: few; CDR3aa: CASSYWAGTTGELFF; CDR3nt: TGTGCCAGCAGTTATTGGGCTGGGACCACCGGGGAGCTGTTTTTT
d_gene: -; v_gene: TRBV2; j_gene: TRBJ2-5; abundance: -; CDR3aa: CASSANGEETQYF; CDR3nt: TGTGCCAGCAGCGCAAACGGGGAAGAGACCCAGTACTTC
d_gene: TRBD2; v_gene: TRBV4-3; j_gene: TRBJ2-7; abundance: few; CDR3aa: CASSQIYSGAYEQYF; CDR3nt: TGCGCCAGCAGTCAGATCTATAGCGGGGCCTACGAGCAGTACTTC
d_gene: TRBD2; v_gene: TRBV27; j_gene: TRBJ2-7; abundance: once; CDR3aa: CASRRTSGRNSYEQYF; CDR3nt: TGTGCCAGCAGAAGGACTAGCGGGAGGAATTCCTACGAGCAGTACTTC
d_gene: TRBD1; v_gene: TRBV28; j_gene: TRBJ1-2; abundance: -; CDR3aa: CASSGDRGNYGYTF; CDR3nt: TGTGCCAGCAGTGGGGACAGGGGGAACTATGGCTACACCTTC
d_gene: -; v_gene: TRBV4-3; j_gene: TRBJ2-3; abundance: few; CDR3aa: CASSQEEEGNSQYF; CDR3nt: TGCGCCAGCAGCCAAGAGGAAGAGGGGAACTCGCAGTATTTT
d_gene: -; v_gene: TRBV6-6; j_gene: TRBJ2-7; abundance: -; CDR3aa: CASSYSWPGEGEQYF; CDR3nt: TGTGCCAGCAGTTACTCCTGGCCAGGGGAAGGCGAGCAGTACTTC
d_gene: -; v_gene: TRBV7-8; j_gene: TRBJ2-3; abundance: -; CDR3aa: CASSSPPSGTDTQYF; CDR3nt: TGTGCCAGCAGCTCGCCCCCCAGCGGCACAGATACGCAGTATTTT
d_gene: -; v_gene: TRBV7-6; j_gene: TRBJ2-7; abundance: -; CDR3aa: CASSRRQSYEQYF; CDR3nt: TGTGCCAGCAGCCGAAGACAGTCCTACGAGCAGTACTTC
d_gene: TRBD1; v_gene: TRBV7-9; j_gene: TRBJ1-4; abundance: -; CDR3aa: CASSSPRDSSEKLFF; CDR3nt: TGTGCCAGCAGCTCACCCCGGGACAGCAGCGAAAAACTGTTTTTT
d_gene: TRBD2; v_gene: TRBV7-2; j_gene: TRBJ2-1; abundance: few; CDR3aa: CASSLGLAVSYNEQFF; CDR3nt: TGTGCCAGCAGCTTAGGACTAGCGGTATCCTACAATGAGCAGTTCTTC
d_gene: -; v_gene: TRBV4-2; j_gene: TRBJ1-2; abundance: once; CDR3aa: CASSQATTETTNYGYTF; CDR3nt: TGTGCCAGCAGCCAAGCTACTACAGAAACAACTAACTATGGCTACACCTTC
d_gene: -; v_gene: TRBV2; j_gene: TRBJ2-7; abundance: once; CDR3aa: CASSEPLSYEQYF; CDR3nt: TGTGCCAGCAGTGAACCGCTTTCCTACGAGCAGTACTTC
d_gene: TRBD2; v_gene: TRBV7-2; j_gene: TRBJ2-3; abundance: -; CDR3aa: CASSPRILAGGYETQYF; CDR3nt: TGTGCCAGCAGCCCTAGAATTCTAGCGGGAGGGTATGAGACGCAGTATTTT
d_gene: -; v_gene: TRBV7-2; j_gene: TRBJ1-2; abundance: -; CDR3aa: CASSLVTGGQGYTF; CDR3nt: TGTGCCAGCAGCTTAGTCACCGGGGGGCAAGGCTACACCTTC